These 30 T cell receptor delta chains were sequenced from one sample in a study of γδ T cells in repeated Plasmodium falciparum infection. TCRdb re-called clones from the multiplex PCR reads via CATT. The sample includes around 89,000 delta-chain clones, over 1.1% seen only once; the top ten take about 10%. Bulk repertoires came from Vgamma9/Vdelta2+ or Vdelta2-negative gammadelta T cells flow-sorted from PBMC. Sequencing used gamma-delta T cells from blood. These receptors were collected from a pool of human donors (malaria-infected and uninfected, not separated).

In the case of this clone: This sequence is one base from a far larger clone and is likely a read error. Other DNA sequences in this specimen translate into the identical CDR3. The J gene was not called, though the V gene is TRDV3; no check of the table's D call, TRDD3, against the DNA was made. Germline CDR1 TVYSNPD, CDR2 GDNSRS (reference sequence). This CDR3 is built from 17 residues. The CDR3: CAFSYGGIRTYTDKLIF. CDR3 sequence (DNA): TGTGCCTTTTCCTACGGAGGGATCCGAACTTACACCGATAAGCTCATCTTT.

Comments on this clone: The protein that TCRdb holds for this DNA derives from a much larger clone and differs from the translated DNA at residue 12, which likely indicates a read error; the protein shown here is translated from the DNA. In nucleotides, the CDR3 is TGTGCTCTTGGGGTTCTCAGGGGATACCGTTACGCCGATAAACTCATCTTT. Its protein product is CALGVLRGYRYADKLIF. The rearrangement joins TRDV1 to TRDJ1; 8 bases are a match to TRDD3. The J gene was not available in TCRdb and was assigned here by matching the DNA to germline segments. CDR3 length equals 17 residues. With 4 bases clipped from V and 3 bases from J, the junction kept 13 bases outside the gene matches. The V gene's germline CDR1 is TSWWSYY and CDR2 QGS.

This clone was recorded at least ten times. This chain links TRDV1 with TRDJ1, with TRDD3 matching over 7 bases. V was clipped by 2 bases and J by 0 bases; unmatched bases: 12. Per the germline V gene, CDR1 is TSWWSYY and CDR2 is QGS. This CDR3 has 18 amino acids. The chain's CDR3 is CALGEWGHTGEHTDKLIF. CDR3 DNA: TGTGCTCTTGGGGAATGGGGTCACACTGGGGAGCACACCGATAAACTCATCTTT.

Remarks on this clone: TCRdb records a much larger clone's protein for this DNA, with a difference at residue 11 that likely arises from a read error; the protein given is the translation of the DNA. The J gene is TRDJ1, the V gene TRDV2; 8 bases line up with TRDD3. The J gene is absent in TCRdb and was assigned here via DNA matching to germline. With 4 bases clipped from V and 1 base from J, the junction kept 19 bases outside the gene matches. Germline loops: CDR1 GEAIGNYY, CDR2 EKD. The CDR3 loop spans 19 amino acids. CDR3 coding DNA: TGTGCCTGTGATCCCATAGATAAACTGGGGGGTCCCCCCACCGATAAACTCATCTTT. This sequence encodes CACDPIDKLGGPPTDKLIF.

CDR3 nucleotides: TGTGCTCTTGGGGAACGCCTACGTGGTTTAAACTCCAACGATAAACTCATCTTT. It translates to CALGERLRGLNSNDKLIF. The V and J genes are TRDV1 and TRDJ1; TRDD2 is a possible D gene (5 bases). Since TCRdb gives no J gene, matching the DNA to germline was used here to assign it. Trimming cost V 1 base and J 4 bases, with 22 bases left between them. Germline CDR1 TSWWSYY, CDR2 QGS. The CDR3 runs to 18 residues.

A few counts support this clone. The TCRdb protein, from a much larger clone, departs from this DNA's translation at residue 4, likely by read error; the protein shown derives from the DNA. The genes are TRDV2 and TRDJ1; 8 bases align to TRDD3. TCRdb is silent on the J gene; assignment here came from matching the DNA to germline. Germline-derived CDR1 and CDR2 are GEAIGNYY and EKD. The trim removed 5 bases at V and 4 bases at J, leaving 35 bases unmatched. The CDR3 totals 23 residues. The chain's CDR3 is CACGRVLDHSATGGSLLFDKLIF. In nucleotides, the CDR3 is TGTGCCTGTGGCCGAGTACTGGATCATTCCGCAACTGGGGGTTCTCTCCTGTTCGATAAACTCATCTTT.

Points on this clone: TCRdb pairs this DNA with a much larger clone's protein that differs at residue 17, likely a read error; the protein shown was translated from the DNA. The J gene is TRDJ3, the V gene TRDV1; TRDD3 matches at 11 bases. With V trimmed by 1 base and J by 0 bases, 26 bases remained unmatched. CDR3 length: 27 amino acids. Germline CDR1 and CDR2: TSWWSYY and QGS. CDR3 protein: CALGEPPGYYDFFWGIHSSWDTRQMFF. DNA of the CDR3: TGTGCTCTTGGGGAACCCCCCGGCTACTACGATTTCTTCTGGGGGATACACAGCTCCTGGGACACCCGACAGATGTTTTTC.

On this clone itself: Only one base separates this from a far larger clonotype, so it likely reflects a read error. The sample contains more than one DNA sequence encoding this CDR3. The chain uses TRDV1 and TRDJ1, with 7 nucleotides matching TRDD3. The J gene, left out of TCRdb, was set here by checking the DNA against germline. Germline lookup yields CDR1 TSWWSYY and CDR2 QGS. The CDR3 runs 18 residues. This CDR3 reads CALGELWGGRFYTDKLIF. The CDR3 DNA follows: TGTGCCCTTGGGGAACTCTGGGGGGGGAGATTCTACACCGATAAACTCATCTTT.

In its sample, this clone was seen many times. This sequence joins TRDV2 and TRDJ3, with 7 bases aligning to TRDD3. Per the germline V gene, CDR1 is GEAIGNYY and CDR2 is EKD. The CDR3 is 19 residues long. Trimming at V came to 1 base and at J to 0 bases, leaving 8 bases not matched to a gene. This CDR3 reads CACDTLTGASSWDTRQMFF. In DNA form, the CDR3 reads TGTGCCTGTGACACTCTTACTGGGGCAAGCTCCTGGGACACCCGACAGATGTTTTTC.

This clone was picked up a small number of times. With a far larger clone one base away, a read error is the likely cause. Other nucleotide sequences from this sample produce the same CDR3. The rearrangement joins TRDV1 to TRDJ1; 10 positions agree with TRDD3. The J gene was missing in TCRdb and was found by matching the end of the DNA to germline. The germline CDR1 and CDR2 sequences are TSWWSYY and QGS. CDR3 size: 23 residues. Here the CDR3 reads CALGEPLSVLGDPHLGYTDKLIF. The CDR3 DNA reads TGTGCTCTTGGGGAACCGCTCTCTGTACTGGGGGATCCCCACCTGGGATACACCGACAAACTCATCTTT.

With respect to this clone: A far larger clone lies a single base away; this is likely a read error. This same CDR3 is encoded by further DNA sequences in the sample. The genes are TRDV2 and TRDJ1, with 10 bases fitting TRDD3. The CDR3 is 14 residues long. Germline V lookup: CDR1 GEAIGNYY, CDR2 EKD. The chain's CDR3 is CACDGGYGSDKLIF. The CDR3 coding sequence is TGTGCCTGTGACGGGGGATACGGGTCCGATAAACTGATCTTT.

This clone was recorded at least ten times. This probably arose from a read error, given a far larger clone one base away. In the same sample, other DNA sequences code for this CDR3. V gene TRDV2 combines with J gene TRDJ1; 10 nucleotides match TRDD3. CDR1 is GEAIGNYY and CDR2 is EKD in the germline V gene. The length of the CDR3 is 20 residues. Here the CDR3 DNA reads TGTGCCTGTGACCCAATCAGCGGCGGGGGGATACGCGAATTGGCCGATAAACTCATCTTC. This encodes CACDPISGGGIRELADKLIF.

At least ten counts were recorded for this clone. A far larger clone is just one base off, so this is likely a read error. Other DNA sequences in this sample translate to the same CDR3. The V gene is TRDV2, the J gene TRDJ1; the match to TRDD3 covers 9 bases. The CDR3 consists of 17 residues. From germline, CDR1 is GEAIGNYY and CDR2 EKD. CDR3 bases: TGTGCCTGTGACAGGTTACTGGGGGAAAAAAACACCGATAAGCTCATCTTT. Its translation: CACDRLLGEKNTDKLIF.

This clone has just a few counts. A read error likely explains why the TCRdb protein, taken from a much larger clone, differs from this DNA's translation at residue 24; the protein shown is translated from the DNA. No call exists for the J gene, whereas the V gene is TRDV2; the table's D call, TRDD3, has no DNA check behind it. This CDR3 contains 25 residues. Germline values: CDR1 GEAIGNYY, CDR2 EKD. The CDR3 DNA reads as TGTGCCTGTGACACCGTTTTCCCTACCGGCCCTCACTCCTCTGGGGGATTAGGGGACACCGATAAACTCACCTTT. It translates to CACDTVFPTGPHSSGGLGDTDKLTF.

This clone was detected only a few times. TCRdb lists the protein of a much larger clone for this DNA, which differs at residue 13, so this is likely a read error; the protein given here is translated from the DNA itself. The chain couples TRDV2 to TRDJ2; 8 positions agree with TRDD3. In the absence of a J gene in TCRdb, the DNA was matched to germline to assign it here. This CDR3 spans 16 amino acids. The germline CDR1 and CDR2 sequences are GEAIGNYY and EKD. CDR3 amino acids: CACDTLGAGRTARLFF. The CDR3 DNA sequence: TGTGCCTGTGACACACTGGGGGCAGGGAGGACAGCACGACTCTTCTTT.

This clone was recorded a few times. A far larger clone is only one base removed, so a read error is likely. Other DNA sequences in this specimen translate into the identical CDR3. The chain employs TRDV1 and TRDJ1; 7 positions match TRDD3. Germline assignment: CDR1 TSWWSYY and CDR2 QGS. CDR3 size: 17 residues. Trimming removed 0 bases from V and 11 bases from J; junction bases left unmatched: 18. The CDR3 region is CALGELALRWGREELIF. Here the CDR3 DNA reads TGTGCTCTTGGGGAACTAGCTCTTCGGTGGGGGAGGGAGGAGCTCATCTTT.

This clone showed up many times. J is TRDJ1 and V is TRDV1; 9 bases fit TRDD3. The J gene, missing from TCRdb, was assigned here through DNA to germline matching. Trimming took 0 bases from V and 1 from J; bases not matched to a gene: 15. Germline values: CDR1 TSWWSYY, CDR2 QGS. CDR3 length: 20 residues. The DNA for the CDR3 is TGTGCTCTTGGGGAACTAGACCTGGTGGGGGATAAGGGGGCCACCGATAAACTCATCTTT. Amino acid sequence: CALGELDLVGDKGATDKLIF.

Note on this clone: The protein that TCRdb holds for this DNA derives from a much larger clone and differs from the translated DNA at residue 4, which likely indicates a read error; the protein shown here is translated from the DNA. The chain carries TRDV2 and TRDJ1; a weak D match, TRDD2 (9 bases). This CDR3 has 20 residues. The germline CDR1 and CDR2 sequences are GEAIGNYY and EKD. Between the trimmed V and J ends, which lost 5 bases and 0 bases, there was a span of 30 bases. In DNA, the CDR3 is TGTGCCTGTGGCAGGCCTTCCTACGGTCTGGGGGACCCTTACACCGATAAACTCATCTTT. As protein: CACGRPSYGLGDPYTDKLIF.

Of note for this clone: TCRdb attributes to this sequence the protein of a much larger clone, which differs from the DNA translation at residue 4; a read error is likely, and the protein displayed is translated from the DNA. CDR3 sequence (DNA): TGTGCCTGTGGCCCCGTACTGGGGGATACAGGGGAGTACACCGATAAACTCATCTTT. As protein: CACGPVLGDTGEYTDKLIF. This chain links TRDV2 with TRDJ1, with 12 bases identical to TRDD3. The J gene was not available in TCRdb and was assigned here by matching the DNA to germline segments. Germline V CDR1 and CDR2: GEAIGNYY, EKD. V gave up 5 bases and J gave up 0 bases; unmatched junction bases: 15. This CDR3 has 19 residues.

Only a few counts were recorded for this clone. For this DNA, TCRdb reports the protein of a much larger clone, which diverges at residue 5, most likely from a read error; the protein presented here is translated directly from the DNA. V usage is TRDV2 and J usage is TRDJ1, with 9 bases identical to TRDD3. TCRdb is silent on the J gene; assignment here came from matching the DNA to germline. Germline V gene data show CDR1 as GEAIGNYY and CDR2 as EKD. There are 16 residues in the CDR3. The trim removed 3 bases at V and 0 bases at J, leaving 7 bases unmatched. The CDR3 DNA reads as TGTGCCTGTGACTCTTTACTGGGGGACGACACCGATAAACTCATCTTT. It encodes CACDSLLGDDTDKLIF.

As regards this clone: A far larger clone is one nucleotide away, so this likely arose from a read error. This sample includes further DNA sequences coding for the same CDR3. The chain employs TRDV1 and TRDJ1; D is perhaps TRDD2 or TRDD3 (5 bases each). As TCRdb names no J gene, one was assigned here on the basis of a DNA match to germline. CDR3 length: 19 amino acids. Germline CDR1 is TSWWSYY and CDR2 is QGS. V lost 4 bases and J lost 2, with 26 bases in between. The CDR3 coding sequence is TGTGCTCTTGGGGTTTCCTGTGGGGACCCTACCTGTGGGACCGATAAACTCATCTTT. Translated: CALGVSCGDPTCGTDKLIF.

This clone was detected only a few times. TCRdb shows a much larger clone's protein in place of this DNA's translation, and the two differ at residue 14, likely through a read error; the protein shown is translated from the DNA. CDR3 in DNA: TGTGCCTTTGATACTGGGGGGAGTATCTCCCGTATCGATAACCTCATCTTT. Its translation is CAFDTGGSISRIDNLIF. The J segment was not called; the V segment is TRDV3; the table's D call of TRDD3 was not tested on the DNA. The CDR3 consists of 17 residues. Germline V gene sequence: CDR1 TVYSNPD, CDR2 GDNSRS (reference sequence).

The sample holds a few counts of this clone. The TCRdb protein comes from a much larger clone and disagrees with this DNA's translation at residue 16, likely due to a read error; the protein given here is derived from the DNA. Written as DNA, the CDR3 is TGTGCTCTTGGGGAAGAGAGTCGGCGGCGGGAACTGGGGGAGCTCCTTGGTCCTAAACTCATCTTT. Translation: CALGEESRRRELGELLGPKLIF. The chain joins TRDV1 to TRDJ1; 9 positions agree with TRDD3. TCRdb does not report a J gene; here it was assigned by matching the DNA to germline references. Trimming took 2 bases from V and 7 from J; bases not matched to a gene: 29. The CDR3 spans 22 residues. Germline CDR1 and CDR2: TSWWSYY and QGS.

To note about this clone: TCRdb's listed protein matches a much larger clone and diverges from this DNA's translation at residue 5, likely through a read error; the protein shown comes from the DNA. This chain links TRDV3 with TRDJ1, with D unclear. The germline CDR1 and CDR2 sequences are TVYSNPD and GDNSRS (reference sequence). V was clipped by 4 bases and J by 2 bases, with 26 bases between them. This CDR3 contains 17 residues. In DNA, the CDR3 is TGTGCCTCTACCTTGTCCCCGTATCGTAGGGAGACCGATAAACTCATCTTT. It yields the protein CASTLSPYRRETDKLIF.

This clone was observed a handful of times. The CDR3 sequence: CALGELVPILDKLIF. The CDR3 DNA reads TGTGCTCTTGGGGAACTAGTCCCGATTCTCGATAAACTCATCTTT. The chain recombines TRDV1 with TRDJ1; D gene unclear. Here the J gene came from matching the DNA to germline, since TCRdb omits it. This CDR3 spans 15 amino acids. From germline, CDR1 is TSWWSYY and CDR2 QGS. Trimming stripped 0 bases from V and 4 bases from J, with 12 bases between.

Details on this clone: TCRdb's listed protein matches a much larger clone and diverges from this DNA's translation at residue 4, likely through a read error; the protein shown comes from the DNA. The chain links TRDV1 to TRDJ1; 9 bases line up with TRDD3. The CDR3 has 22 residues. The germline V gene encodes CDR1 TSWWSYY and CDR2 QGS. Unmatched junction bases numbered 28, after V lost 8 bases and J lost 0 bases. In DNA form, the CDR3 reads TGTGCTCTTCTCGGCTTACTGGGGGACTGGATACCATACCCATCGTACACCGATAAACTCATCTTT. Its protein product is CALLGLLGDWIPYPSYTDKLIF.

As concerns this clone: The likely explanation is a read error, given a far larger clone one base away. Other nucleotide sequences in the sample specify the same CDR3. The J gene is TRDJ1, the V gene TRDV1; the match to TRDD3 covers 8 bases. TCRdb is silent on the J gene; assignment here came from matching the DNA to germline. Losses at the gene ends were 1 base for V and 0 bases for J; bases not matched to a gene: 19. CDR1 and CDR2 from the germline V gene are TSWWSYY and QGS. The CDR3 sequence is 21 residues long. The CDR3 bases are TGTGCTCTTGGGGAACGGCCCTTTTTCCCACTTCTACTGGGGGACACCGATAAACTCATCTTT. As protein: CALGERPFFPLLLGDTDKLIF.

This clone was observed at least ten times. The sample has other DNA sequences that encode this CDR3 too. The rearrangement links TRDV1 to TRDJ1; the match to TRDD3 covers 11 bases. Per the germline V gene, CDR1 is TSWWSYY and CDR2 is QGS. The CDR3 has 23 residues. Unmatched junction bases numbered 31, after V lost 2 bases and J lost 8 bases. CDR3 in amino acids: CALGEWPPFLLEMGDTPELKLIF. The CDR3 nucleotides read TGTGCTCTTGGGGAATGGCCCCCCTTCCTACTCGAAATGGGGGATACGCCCGAATTGAAACTCATCTTT.

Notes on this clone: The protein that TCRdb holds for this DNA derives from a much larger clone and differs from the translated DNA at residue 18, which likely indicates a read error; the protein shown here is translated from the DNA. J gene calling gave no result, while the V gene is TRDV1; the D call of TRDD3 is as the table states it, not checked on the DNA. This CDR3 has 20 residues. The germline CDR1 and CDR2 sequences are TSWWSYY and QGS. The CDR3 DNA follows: TGTGCTCTTGGGGAGGCCTTCCTACTGGGGGACTACGATTACACCGATAAACCCATCTTT. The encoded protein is CALGEAFLLGDYDYTDKPIF.

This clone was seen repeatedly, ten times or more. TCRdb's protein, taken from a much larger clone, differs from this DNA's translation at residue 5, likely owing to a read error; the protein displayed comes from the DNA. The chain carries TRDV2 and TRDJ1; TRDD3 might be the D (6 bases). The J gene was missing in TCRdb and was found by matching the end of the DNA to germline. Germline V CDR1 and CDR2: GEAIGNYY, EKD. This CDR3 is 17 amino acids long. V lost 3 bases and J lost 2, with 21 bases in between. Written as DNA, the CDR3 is TGTGCCTGTGACGCCAGAACCCGATCGGGGGGAACCGATAAACTCATCTTT. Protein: CACDARTRSGGTDKLIF.